What follows are 5 T cell receptor beta chains derived from one specimen sequenced in a study of cytomegalovirus exposure and HLA in healthy donors. A multiplex PCR was run with 60 Vbeta primers and 13 Jbeta primers. The protocol was immunoSEQ multiplex PCR, while the TCRdb copy is restricted to in-frame clones and leaves out a portion. The table has 110,000 to 150,000 clones, roughly 80% seen once. Material for sequencing was PBMCs. All receptors come from a female donor in good health and CMV-seronegative.

In its sample, this clone was seen once. This chain links TRBV6-1 with TRBJ1-4, with TRBD1 matching over 9 bases. The CDR3 is 15 amino acids. In germline, CDR1 is MNHNS, CDR2 SASEGT. V gave up 8 bases and J gave up 8 bases; unmatched junction bases: 12. CDR3 DNA sequence: TGTGCCAGCCAAAGCATAGGGACAGGGAGGGAAAAACTGTTTTTT. Translation: CASQSIGTGREKLFF.

This chain connects TRBV4-2 to TRBJ2-3; 9 bases match TRBD2. With 0 bases clipped from V and 2 bases from J, the junction kept 6 bases outside the gene matches. This CDR3 contains 17 residues. Germline V gene data show CDR1 as LGHNA and CDR2 as YNFKEQ. CDR3 sequence (DNA): TGTGCCAGCAGCCAAGATTGGGCGGGAGGGCCCACAGATACGCAGTATTTT. This translates into CASSQDWAGGPTDTQYF.

The chain couples TRBV6-4 to TRBJ1-4; D is uncertain. The ends were cut back, 3 bases at V and 8 bases at J, with 10 bases in the middle. Germline CDR1 MRHNA, CDR2 SNTAGT. This CDR3 region has 13 residues. The CDR3 spells CASSESVWEKLFF. CDR3 DNA sequence: TGTGCCAGCAGTGAGAGCGTCTGGGAAAAACTGTTTTTT.

V and J are TRBV29-1 and TRBJ1-5; 10 bases agree with TRBD1. This CDR3 comprises 13 residues. Germline V lookup: CDR1 SQVTM, CDR2 ANQGSEA. V dropped 6 bases and J dropped 3; count of bases not matched to a gene: 2. CDR3: CSVGQGFNQPQHF. DNA of the CDR3: TGCAGCGTGGGACAGGGGTTCAATCAGCCCCAGCATTTT.

This clone was seen a handful of times. The CDR3 loop is CASSTGLGQFF. The CDR3 DNA reads TGTGCCAGCAGTACAGGGCTAGGGCAGTTCTTC. The gene calls are TRBV6-4 and TRBJ2-1; a weak D match, TRBD1 (6 bases). The CDR3 totals 11 residues. Germline CDR1 MRHNA, CDR2 SNTAGT. With 5 bases removed from V and 12 bases from J, the gap between germline ends came to 11 bases.